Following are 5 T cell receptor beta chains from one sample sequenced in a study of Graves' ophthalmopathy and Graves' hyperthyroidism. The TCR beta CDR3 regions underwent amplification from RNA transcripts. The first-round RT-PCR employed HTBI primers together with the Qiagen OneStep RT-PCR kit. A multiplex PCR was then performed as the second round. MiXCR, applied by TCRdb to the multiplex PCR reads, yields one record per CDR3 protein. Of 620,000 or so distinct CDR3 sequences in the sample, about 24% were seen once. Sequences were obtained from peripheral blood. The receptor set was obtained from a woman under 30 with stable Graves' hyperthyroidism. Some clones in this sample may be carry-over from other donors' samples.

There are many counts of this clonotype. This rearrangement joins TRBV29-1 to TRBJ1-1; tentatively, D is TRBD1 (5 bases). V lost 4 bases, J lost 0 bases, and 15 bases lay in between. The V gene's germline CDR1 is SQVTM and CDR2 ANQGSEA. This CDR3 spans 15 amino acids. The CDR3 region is CSVVRGWQMNTEAFF. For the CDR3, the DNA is TGCAGCGTTGTAAGGGGATGGCAGATGAACACTGAAGCTTTCTTT. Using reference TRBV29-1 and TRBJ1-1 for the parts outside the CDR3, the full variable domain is SAVISQKPSRDICQRGTSLTIQCQVDSQVTMMFWYRQQPGQSLTLIATANQGSEATYESGFVIDKFPISRPNLTFSTLTVSNMSPEDSSIYLCSVVRGWQMNTEAFFGQGTRLTVV.

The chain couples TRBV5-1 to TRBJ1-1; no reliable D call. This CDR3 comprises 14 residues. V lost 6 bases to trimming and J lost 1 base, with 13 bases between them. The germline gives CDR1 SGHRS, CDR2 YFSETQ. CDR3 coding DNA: TGCGCCAGCACCTCGGGTAGCGGGAACACTGAAGCTTTCTTT. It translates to CASTSGSGNTEAFF. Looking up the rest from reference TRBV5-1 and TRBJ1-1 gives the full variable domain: KAGVTQTPRYLIKTRGQQVTLSCSPISGHRSVSWYQQTPGQGLQFLFEYFSETQRNKGNFPGRFSGRQFSNSRSEMNVSTLELGDSALYLCASTSGSGNTEAFFGQGTRLTVV.

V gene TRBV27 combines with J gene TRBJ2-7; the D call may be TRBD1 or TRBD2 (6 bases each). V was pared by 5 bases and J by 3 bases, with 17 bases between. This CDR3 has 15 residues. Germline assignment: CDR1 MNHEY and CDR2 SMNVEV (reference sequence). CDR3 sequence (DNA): TGTGCCAGCAGTCCGGACAGTGGGGGGATCTACGAGCAGTACTTC. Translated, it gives CASSPDSGGIYEQYF.

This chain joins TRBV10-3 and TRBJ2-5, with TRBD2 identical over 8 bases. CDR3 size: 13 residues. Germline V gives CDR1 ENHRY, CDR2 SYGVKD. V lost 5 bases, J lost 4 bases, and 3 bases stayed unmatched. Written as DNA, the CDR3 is TGTGCCATCAGTCGGGGGGGCTTAGAGACCCAGTACTTC. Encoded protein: CAISRGGLETQYF.

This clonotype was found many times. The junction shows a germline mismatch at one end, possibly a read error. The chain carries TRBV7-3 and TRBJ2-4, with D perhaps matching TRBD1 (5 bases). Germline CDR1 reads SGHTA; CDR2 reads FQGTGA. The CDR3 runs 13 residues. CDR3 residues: CASSLGAGNIKYF. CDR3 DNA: TGTGCCAGCAGCTTAGGGGCTGGAAACATTAAGTACTTC.